This T cell receptor (beta chain) originates from a study of T-cell reconstitution after alpha-beta-depleted transplantation in children (dated by TCRdb to the mid-2010s). General notes on the study: Using TCR repertoire profiling, the study quantitatively followed how T-cell immune reconstitution unfolded in children after TCRalphabeta/CD19-depleted allogeneic hematopoietic cell transplantation.

There are a few counts of this clonotype. The antigen it binds to is not known. Base qualities were left out, and no much larger clone turns up one base away. General conclusions and limits of the study: The frequencies of hyperexpanded clones fell over the following months, and after one year, T-cell counts and TCRbeta diversity were mostly attributed to newly produced T cells. About two months after transplant, the apparently early recovery of alphabetaT-cell counts reportedly depended on just several hundred clones that had expanded rapidly and came from non-depleted graft cells. In some patients, high TCRbeta diversity at day 60 was attributed to recipient T cells and intrathymic progenitors that had survived conditioning.

According to the study, the label for this sample's treatment or condition signals: allogeneic hematopoietic cell transplantation with graft depleted of TCRalphabeta T cells and CD19 B cells. TCRalphabeta/CD19-depleted allogeneic hematopoietic cell grafts were given to the transplant recipients, all of whom were children. The library was prepared using PCR. TCRdb shows the sequencer as Illumina HiSeq 2500. TCR library preparation used molecular barcoding, with unique molecular identifiers applied to normalize quantification of the TCRbeta repertoire. TCRdb's own reprocessing of the public reads used fastp at Q25 and MiXCR and kept productive beta chains. When rows share a CDR3 protein, they turn into one entry using the most common DNA and genes. In this sample the table shows around 250,000 distinct CDR3 sequences, about 25% of which occur a single time. Of the sample, 2.6% falls within the top ten clones.

A distance of 21 bases separates the germline ends of V and J, which lose 8 bases and 1 base respectively. The germline V gene (reference sequence) yields LNHDA for CDR1 and SQIVND for CDR2. Spanning cysteine to phenylalanine, the CDR3 consists of 16 amino acids. Only the CDR3 region is kept as DNA, spanning 48 bases read in frame from base 1. Here the sequenced sample was PBMCs, taken before TCRalphabeta/CD19-depleted stem cell transplant. This TCR was sampled from a girl aged 2 to 10 with Fanconi anemia, due to receive a stem cell transplant. This chain joins TRBV19 to TRBJ2-7; the D gene could be either TRBD1 or TRBD2, each agreeing at 5 bases. The sequenced DNA: TGTGCCAGTGCCAGCATCGGGACGGAAGGATCCTACGAGCAGTACTTC. This codes for CASASIGTEGSYEQYF.